The T cell receptor beta chain described here comes from a study of cytomegalovirus exposure and HLA in healthy donors. The CDR3 runs 14 residues. The germline V gene has CDR1 GTSNPN and CDR2 SVGIG (reference sequence). Losses at the gene ends were 3 bases for V and 6 bases for J; bases not matched to a gene: 8. To note about this clone: Its specificity is unknown.

Study-wide results and limits: Because they were indistinguishable, some V segments, including TRBV6-2 and TRBV6-3, were excluded. The productive fraction for most TCR beta V segments was about 90% or about 30% in an earlier analysis. Likely technical artifact: a cluster of highly shared sequence variants. The classifier reportedly diagnosed cytomegalovirus status with high specificity and sensitivity.

Researchers ran the PCR with 60 Vbeta and 13 Jbeta primers. The repertoire was sequenced with immunoSEQ multiplex PCR; TCRdb's copy has only in-frame clones and lacks some. The sample yields around 120,000 clones, approximately 69% seen once. The sample taken for sequencing was PBMCs. The chain combines TRBV30 with TRBJ2-3, with TRBD2 identical over 8 bases. The sequence was obtained from a woman between 45 and 60 years old in good health and CMV-seropositive. The CDR3 nucleotides are TGTGCCTGGAGAAACGGGAGGGCGAGTGATACGCAGTATTTT. This codes for CAWRNGRASDTQYF.